This TCR beta chain appears in the sequencing data of a study of breast tumors, draining lymph nodes, adjacent tissues. The study's findings and limits: Tumor TCR diversity was below lymph nodes but above nontumor tissue.

This CDR3 has 17 amino acids. Germline V gives CDR1 SGHNT, CDR2 YYREEE (reference sequence). V gave up 0 bases and J gave up 1 base; unmatched junction bases: 9. About this clonotype: The antigen remains unidentified. Being one base from a much bigger clone, this may be a read error.

One entry per CDR3 protein results from TCRdb running MiXCR on the multiplex PCR reads. The repertoire has about 32,000 distinct CDR3 sequences, around a third of them found once; the top ten carry around 9.9%. The sequence derives from a female donor with breast cancer. Some clones in this sample may be carry-over from other donors' samples. The sequenced sample was breast tumor tissue. The chain employs TRBV5-4 and TRBJ1-2; TRBD1 matches at 7 bases. For the CDR3, the DNA is TGTGCCAGCAGCTTGGAGGGACAGACACGCTTTAACTATGGCTACACCTTC. This gives the protein CASSLEGQTRFNYGYTF.